This TCR beta chain was found in a study of blood T cell repertoires in COVID-19. On the study more broadly: T cells, B-cell-depleted T cells, or PBMCs supplied cDNA or gDNA.

Germline trimming cut 4 bases from V and 4 bases from J; bases unmatched to any gene: 13. The CDR3 length is 17 residues. Per germline, CDR1 SGHTA and CDR2 FQGNSA. The authors' processing: Estimates of nucleated cell counts were drawn from the amplification of reference gene primers. Profiling relied on immunoSEQ multiplex PCR, and the TCRdb table lists in-frame clones only, not all of them. V and J calls and clone size come straight from that table; D and trimming were deduced from the DNA. The data show around 330,000 clones, with roughly 89% seen just once and approximately 9% held by the top ten.

The chain carries TRBV7-2 and TRBJ1-2; 9 bases map to TRBD1. This clonotype was sampled from a woman between 18 and 29 years old who had recovered from COVID-19. Input material: PBMCs or T cells enriched from blood (not recorded which). The CDR3 nucleotides are TGTGCCAGCAGCTGGGGGACAGGGCCTAAGCCCGCCTATGGCTACACCTTC. Its protein product is CASSWGTGPKPAYGYTF.